The present T cell receptor beta chain was sequenced within a study of tumor-infiltrating lymphocytes in oesophageal squamous cell carcinoma. One entry per CDR3 protein, called by TCRdb with MiXCR from the PCR reads. Of about 6,600 distinct CDR3 sequences listed, about a sixth are singletons. Ten or more counts support this clonotype. V was trimmed by 6 bases and J by 7 bases, leaving 19 bases between them. Germline V lookup: CDR1 SNHLY, CDR2 FYNNEI. The CDR3 loop spans 15 amino acids. The source is a male donor with esophageal squamous cell carcinoma. The chain joins TRBV2 to TRBJ2-1; D is possibly TRBD2 (7 bases). Input material: blood. The CDR3 DNA reads TGTGCCAGCAGCGACTGGAGGGGGGGCGGGAATGAGCAGTTCTTC. As protein: CASSDWRGGGNEQFF.